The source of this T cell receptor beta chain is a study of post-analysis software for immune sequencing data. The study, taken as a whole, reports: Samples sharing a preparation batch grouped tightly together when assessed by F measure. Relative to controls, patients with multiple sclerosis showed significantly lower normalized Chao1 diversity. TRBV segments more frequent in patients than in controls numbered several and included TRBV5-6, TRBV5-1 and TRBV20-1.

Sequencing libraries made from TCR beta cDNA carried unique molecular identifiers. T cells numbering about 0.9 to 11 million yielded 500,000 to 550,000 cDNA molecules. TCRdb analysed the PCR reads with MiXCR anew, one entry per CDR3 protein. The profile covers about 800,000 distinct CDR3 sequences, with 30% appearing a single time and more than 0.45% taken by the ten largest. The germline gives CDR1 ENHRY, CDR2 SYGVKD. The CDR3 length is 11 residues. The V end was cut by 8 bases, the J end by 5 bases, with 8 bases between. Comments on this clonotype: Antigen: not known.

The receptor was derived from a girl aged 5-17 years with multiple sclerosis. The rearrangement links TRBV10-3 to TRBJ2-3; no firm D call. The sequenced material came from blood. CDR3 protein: CAIRSQDTQYF. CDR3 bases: TGTGCCATCCGAAGCCAAGATACGCAGTATTTT.